These 20 T cell receptor beta chains came from one sample sequenced in a study of regulatory T cells in long-lasting Graves disease. Time point: newly diagnosed GD, antithyroid drugs for less than 3 months. From PBMCs, RNA was extracted and then used to make the TCR library. Building the TCR beta libraries relied on iRepertoire HTBI primers, and CDR3 regions underwent Arm-PCR. Each CDR3 protein gets one entry after TCRdb re-called the multiplex PCR reads with MiXCR. The profile covers fewer than 550,000 distinct CDR3 sequences, with roughly 15% appearing a single time and approximately 22% taken by the ten largest. A further study also used this sample, focusing on T cells in Graves' hyperthyroidism and ophthalmopathy.

Specimen: peripheral blood mononuclear cells (PBMCs), collected at new diagnosis, from a patient treated with antithyroid drugs. The receptor source for this set is a woman between 18 and 29 years old with Graves disease.

On this clonotype: A much larger clone differs from this one at a single base, so this may be a read error. This chain connects TRBV5-1 to TRBJ2-7; D is unclear. This CDR3 has 14 amino acids. Germline loops: CDR1 SGHRS, CDR2 YFSETQ. This chain's CDR3 is CASSPRSATYEHYF. The CDR3 DNA reads as TGCGCCAGCAGCCCTAGATCGGCTACCTACGAGCACTACTTC.

Notes on this clonotype: A much bigger clone sits one base away, suggesting this may be a read error. The chain carries TRBV5-8 and TRBJ2-7; TRBD1 agrees at 8 bases. This CDR3 is 17 amino acids long. Trimming at V came to 0 bases and at J to 5 bases, leaving 13 bases not matched to a gene. From germline, CDR1 is SGHTS and CDR2 YDEGEE. The CDR3 DNA follows: TGTGCCAGCAGCTTGGGGACAGGGCTTGGAGGCGTCCACGAGCAGTACTTC. Protein: CASSLGTGLGGVHEQYF.

This clonotype was observed at least ten times. The CDR3 DNA reads as TGTGCCAGCAGCCCGGGCAGAAACAATTCACCCCTCCACTTT. The encoded protein is CASSPGRNNSPLHF. The V gene is TRBV5-6, the J gene TRBJ1-6; D remains unclear. The CDR3 runs to 14 residues. Germline V gives CDR1 SGHDT, CDR2 YYEEEE. The V end lost 4 bases, the J end lost 7 bases, and 12 bases lay between the germline ends.

This clonotype showed up just a few times. The CDR3 bases are TGTGCCAGCAGAACGGGACAGGGGGCCACTAGAGTAATGAACGAGCAGTACTTC. It specifies CASRTGQGATRVMNEQYF. The chain has TRBV6-1 and TRBJ2-7; 12 bases map to TRBD1. V dropped 6 bases and J dropped 5; count of bases not matched to a gene: 17. The CDR3 is 18 residues long. CDR1 and CDR2 from the germline V gene are MNHNS and SASEGT.

This clonotype is judged medium-sized (0.01 to 0.1%). V is TRBV12-3 or TRBV12-4 and J is TRBJ2-1; 8 bases line up with TRBD1. Trimming removed 7 bases from V and 6 bases from J; junction bases left unmatched: 8. This CDR3 contains 14 residues. The CDR3 coding sequence is TGTGCCAGCACCGATTTGGGACAGGTCAATGAGCAGTTCTTC. It translates to CASTDLGQVNEQFF.

This clonotype has at least ten counts. V usage is TRBV20-1 and J usage is TRBJ1-1; maybe TRBD1 (6 bases). The CDR3 consists of 15 residues. Germline CDR1 reads DFQATT; CDR2 reads SNEGSKA (reference sequence). V lost 2 bases, J lost 0 bases, and 13 bases lay in between. CDR3 sequence reads: CSARSGGQLNTEAFF. DNA of the CDR3: TGCAGTGCTAGATCTGGGGGACAACTGAACACTGAAGCTTTCTTT.

This clonotype was detected only a few times. The V gene is TRBV20-1, the J gene TRBJ1-1; no clear D gene. V gave up 0 bases and J gave up 10 bases, with 15 bases separating them. This CDR3 has 13 residues. Germline V gene data show CDR1 as DFQATT and CDR2 as SNEGSKA (reference sequence). In DNA, the CDR3 is TGCAGTGCTAGAGATCTCTTGCCGATGGGAGCTTTCTTT. Its protein product is CSARDLLPMGAFF.

The V call is TRBV4-1, the J call TRBJ2-1; TRBD1 agrees at 9 bases. The germline gives CDR1 MGHRA, CDR2 YSYEKL. V shed 4 bases, J shed 3 bases, and the junction held 10 bases outside the gene matches. The CDR3 runs 17 residues. For the CDR3, the DNA is TGCGCCAGCAGCCTCCTCCTTGTGGGACAGGGCTACAATGAGCAGTTCTTC. It encodes CASSLLLVGQGYNEQFF.

This clonotype came up many times. The J gene is TRBJ1-3, the V gene TRBV28; the D gene is possibly TRBD1 (5 bases). In germline, CDR1 is MDHEN, CDR2 SYDVKM. Trimming took off 10 bases at V and 2 bases at J, with 15 bases between the two ends. The length of the CDR3 is 14 residues. CDR3 nucleotide sequence: TGTGCCACTGTATCGACAGTTGCTGGAAACACCATATATTTT. As protein: CATVSTVAGNTIYF.

CDR3 in amino acids: CASSEGQGVLAKGYTF. The CDR3 region has the DNA TGCGCCAGCAGCGAGGGACAGGGGGTATTGGCTAAAGGCTACACCTTC. This chain joins TRBV5-1 and TRBJ1-2; TRBD1 agrees at 11 bases. Trimming cost V 4 bases and J 8 bases; bases outside gene matches: 13. This CDR3 is 16 amino acids long. Germline V lookup: CDR1 SGHRS, CDR2 YFSETQ.

CDR3 sequence (DNA): TGTGCCTGGACCCCCGCCGAGGGTAACTATGGCTACACCTTC. It is translated as CAWTPAEGNYGYTF. The chain combines TRBV30 with TRBJ1-2; D ambiguous. The CDR3 is made up of 14 amino acids. Between the trimmed V and J ends, which lost 4 bases and 1 base, there was a span of 13 bases. CDR1 GTSNPN and CDR2 SVGIG come from the germline V gene (reference sequence).

This clonotype was recorded many times. The V gene is TRBV12-3 or TRBV12-4, the J gene TRBJ1-6, with 7 positions matching TRBD1. J lost 4 bases, V lost 6 bases, and 6 bases had no gene match. This CDR3 has 15 amino acids. DNA of the CDR3: TGTGCCAGCAGCCCCCAGGGGGGGTATAATTCACCCCTCCACTTT. Translation: CASSPQGGYNSPLHF.

This sequence joins TRBV29-1 and TRBJ2-2; D remains ambiguous. The V end was cut by 1 base, the J end by 6 bases, with 6 bases between. The CDR3 spans 12 residues. Per germline, CDR1 SQVTM and CDR2 ANQGSEA. The CDR3 sequence is CSVEVPPGELFF. CDR3 in DNA: TGCAGCGTTGAAGTTCCCCCCGGGGAGCTGTTTTTT.

This chain uses TRBV19 with TRBJ2-1, with 7 bases matching TRBD1. With V trimmed by 3 bases and J by 5 bases, 4 bases remained unmatched. This CDR3 has 14 amino acids. The germline gives CDR1 LNHDA, CDR2 SQIVND (reference sequence). In nucleotides, the CDR3 is TGTGCCAGTAGTATGGGGACAGAAAACAATGAGCAGTTCTTC. Its protein is CASSMGTENNEQFF.

This clonotype was seen just once. This chain links TRBV6-5 with TRBJ2-1, with a tentative D call TRBD1 (5 bases). V was clipped by 2 bases and J by 4 bases, with 9 bases between them. This CDR3 contains 14 residues. Per the germline V gene, CDR1 is MNHEY and CDR2 is SVGAGI. CDR3 bases: TGTGCCAGCAGTTACCTCGGACATTACAATGAGCAGTTCTTC. Its protein product is CASSYLGHYNEQFF.

This clonotype was detected ten times or more. This sequence joins TRBV27 and TRBJ2-3; no clear D gene. This CDR3 is built from 15 residues. Trimming shortened V by 0 bases and J by 5 bases, and 12 bases separated the two germline ends. From germline, CDR1 is MNHEY and CDR2 SMNVEV (reference sequence). The CDR3 bases are TGTGCCAGCAGTTTATCTTGGAGTCGGGTAGATACGCAGTATTTT. It specifies CASSLSWSRVDTQYF.

This clonotype was counted many times. This chain links TRBV7-3 with TRBJ2-1; TRBD2 matches 8 bases. Germline V CDR1 and CDR2: SGHTA, FQGTGA. J was trimmed by 9 bases and V by 4 bases; bases with no gene match: 11. CDR3 length: 15 residues. CDR3 DNA: TGTGCCAGCAGCTCAGGGACTAGTATGGGAAGTGAGCAGTTCTTC. Its translation: CASSSGTSMGSEQFF.

This clonotype has a handful of counts. The V and J genes are TRBV27 and TRBJ1-4; D remains ambiguous. CDR3 length: 11 amino acids. Germline V CDR1 and CDR2: MNHEY, SMNVEV (reference sequence). The ends were cut back, 6 bases at V and 5 bases at J, with 4 bases in the middle. CDR3 sequence (DNA): TGTGCCAGCAGGTCAAATGAAAAACTGTTTTTT. Translation gives CASRSNEKLFF.

This chain links TRBV20-1 with TRBJ1-2, with a weak D call TRBD1 (5 bases). This CDR3 contains 16 residues. The V gene's germline CDR1 is DFQATT and CDR2 SNEGSKA (reference sequence). V was shortened by 0 bases and J by 2 bases, with 16 bases between the two germline ends. DNA for the CDR3: TGCAGTGCTAGAGACTTTATAAGGGACTTCAACTATGGCTACACCTTC. Residues: CSARDFIRDFNYGYTF.

Only a few counts were recorded for this clonotype. The CDR3 DNA is TGTGCCAGCAGCCAAGATCTACAGCAAGAGACCCAGTACTTC. It specifies CASSQDLQQETQYF. This sequence joins TRBV3-1 and TRBJ2-5; D remains unclear. This CDR3 comprises 14 residues. From germline, CDR1 is LGHDT and CDR2 YNNKEL (reference sequence). Between the trimmed V and J ends, which lost 0 bases and 2 bases, there was a span of 7 bases.